The 21 T cell receptor beta chains presented below share a single source sample, sequenced in a study of OX40 agonist ivuxolimab in advanced cancers. The assay was immunoSEQ multiplex PCR, and TCRdb's table has in-frame clones only and misses some. The sample has approximately 68,000 clones, 85% to 90% seen once. Sequenced here: CD4+ or CD8+ T cells sorted from blood, sampled in a trial of the OX40 agonist ivuxolimab. All receptors derive from an adult with an advanced solid tumor such as melanoma, head and neck, liver or kidney cancer.

In its sample, this clone was seen a few times. The chain employs TRBV15 and TRBJ1-1; D ambiguous. V lost 3 bases and J 5 bases, leaving 7 bases between the germline ends. The CDR3 is 12 residues long. CDR1 LNHNV and CDR2 YYDKDF come from the germline V gene (reference sequence). The CDR3 DNA follows: TGTGCCACCAGCAGTATATGGACTGAAGCTTTCTTT. Translated, it gives CATSSIWTEAFF.

The chain carries TRBV29-1 and TRBJ2-3; 8 bases align to TRBD1. V gave up 4 bases and J gave up 3 bases; unmatched junction bases: 6. This CDR3 contains 14 residues. Germline loops: CDR1 SQVTM, CDR2 ANQGSEA. The CDR3 coding sequence is TGCAGCGTTGCCAGGACAGGGATGACAGATACGCAGTATTTT. Encoded protein: CSVARTGMTDTQYF.

About this clone: The germline gene is not matched at one end of the junction; a read error may be the cause. In nucleotides, the CDR3 is TGCGCCACCAGCCGGGCCCCGAAGGGGGAGCAGTTCTTC. Translation gives CATSRAPKGEQFF. This chain joins TRBV5-1 and TRBJ2-1; tentative D call: TRBD1 (5 bases). There are 13 residues in the CDR3. Germline-derived CDR1 and CDR2 are SGHRS and YFSETQ.

The chain recombines TRBV27 with TRBJ2-4; D not resolved. The CDR3 extends over 15 amino acids. Trimming removed 6 bases at V and 0 bases at J, with 12 bases between. Germline V gives CDR1 MNHEY, CDR2 SMNVEV (reference sequence). The CDR3 nucleotides read TGTGCCAGCAGATATGGGGTAGAAGCCAAAAACATTCAGTACTTC. It codes for CASRYGVEAKNIQYF.

The gene calls are TRBV6-5 and TRBJ2-1; D is ambiguous. CDR1 is MNHEY and CDR2 is SVGAGI in the germline V gene. Trimming stripped 1 base from V and 6 bases from J, with 7 bases between. The CDR3 sequence is 13 residues long. As DNA, the CDR3 is TGTGCCAGCAGTTACTATCGCCTCAATGAGCAGTTCTTC. It codes for CASSYYRLNEQFF.

The chain joins TRBV28 to TRBJ2-5, with D hard to call. The length of the CDR3 is 13 residues. CDR1 MDHEN and CDR2 SYDVKM come from the germline V gene. Deletions cut 5 bases from V and 11 bases from J, with 18 bases between. CDR3: CASSAMSPRAQYF. In DNA form, the CDR3 reads TGTGCCAGCAGTGCCATGTCGCCCCGGGCTCAGTACTTC.

This sequence joins TRBV21-1 and TRBJ2-5; the tabulated D call, TRBD2, remains unverified against the DNA. TRBV21-1 is a recognized pseudogene. CDR3 size: 16 residues. The CDR3 DNA reads TGTGCCAGCAGCAGACGGACTAGCGGGATAGCGGAGACCCAGTACTTC. Amino acid sequence: CASSRRTSGIAETQYF.

This chain connects TRBV7-3 to TRBJ1-1; a weak D match, TRBD1 (6 bases). Germline values: CDR1 SGHTA, CDR2 FQGTGA. The CDR3 sequence is 15 residues long. V was pared by 4 bases and J by 0 bases, with 12 bases between. The CDR3 loop is CASSSAGHLNTEAFF. CDR3 nucleotide sequence: TGTGCCAGCAGCTCGGCGGGACACTTGAACACTGAAGCTTTCTTT.

This clone turned up a few times. This chain connects TRBV4-1 to TRBJ1-5; no clear D. The CDR3 is 15 residues long. Germline lookup yields CDR1 MGHRA and CDR2 YSYEKL. The germline V and J ends were trimmed by 5 bases and 0 bases, with 11 bases remaining between them. CDR3: CASSSTDNSNQPQHF. The DNA of the CDR3 is TGCGCCAGCAGCTCAACCGATAATAGCAATCAGCCCCAGCATTTT.

The chain has TRBV7-3 and TRBJ2-2; TRBD2 matches 11 bases. This CDR3 contains 17 residues. The trim removed 6 bases at V and 5 bases at J, leaving 11 bases unmatched. Germline V gene data show CDR1 as SGHTA and CDR2 as FQGTGA. CDR3 region: CASSYSGRAGSTGELFF. The CDR3 DNA is TGTGCCAGCAGTTATAGCGGGAGGGCCGGTTCGACCGGGGAGCTGTTTTTT. Filled out from reference TRBV7-3 and TRBJ2-2, the complete variable domain reads GAGVSQTPSNKVTEKGKYVELRCDPISGHTALYWYRQSLGQGPEFLIYFQGTGAADDSGLPNDRFFAVRPEGSVSTLKIQRTERGDSAVYLCASSYSGRAGSTGELFFGEGSRLTVL.

This chain connects TRBV4-3 to TRBJ2-3; TRBD1 matches 7 bases. Trimming cost V 4 bases and J 2 bases; bases outside gene matches: 6. Germline assignment: CDR1 LGHNA and CDR2 YSLEER. The CDR3 loop spans 15 amino acids. As DNA, the CDR3 is TGCGCCAGCAGCCGCGGACAGGCGATCACAGATACGCAGTATTTT. This sequence encodes CASSRGQAITDTQYF.

The chain uses TRBV7-3 and TRBJ2-1, with TRBD2 matching 7 bases. The germline V gene encodes CDR1 SGHTA and CDR2 FQGTGA. The CDR3 runs to 14 residues. V lost 2 bases, J lost 7 bases, and 5 bases stayed unmatched. The CDR3 reads CASSLGSGGNEQFF. For the CDR3, the DNA is TGTGCCAGCAGCTTAGGATCGGGAGGAAATGAGCAGTTCTTC.

The V call is TRBV2, the J call TRBJ1-6, with 9 bases fitting TRBD1. CDR3 length: 15 residues. Germline V gene sequence: CDR1 SNHLY, CDR2 FYNNEI. V shed 6 bases and J 7 bases; nucleotides not matched to a gene: 7. As DNA, the CDR3 is TGTGCCAGCAGACCTAGGACAGGGGCCAATTCACCCCTCCACTTT. Translation gives CASRPRTGANSPLHF. The variable domain in full, completed from reference TRBV2 and TRBJ1-6, reads EPEVTQTPSHQVTQMGQEVILRCVPISNHLYFYWYRQILGQKVEFLVSFYNNEISEKSEIFDDQFSVERPDGSNFTLKIRSTKLEDSAMYFCASRPRTGANSPLHFGNGTRLTVT.

The chain uses TRBV2 and TRBJ1-4, with a weak D call TRBD1 (5 bases). CDR3 size: 13 residues. Germline CDR1 SNHLY, CDR2 FYNNEI. The V and J ends lost 10 bases and 7 bases respectively, with 16 bases between them. The CDR3, as DNA: TGTGCCACCTCGAGGGACGGAGGTGAAAAACTGTTTTTT. Translated: CATSRDGGEKLFF. The full variable domain, with the rest looked up from reference TRBV2 and TRBJ1-4, is EPEVTQTPSHQVTQMGQEVILRCVPISNHLYFYWYRQILGQKVEFLVSFYNNEISEKSEIFDDQFSVERPDGSNFTLKIRSTKLEDSAMYFCATSRDGGEKLFFGSGTQLSVL.

V usage is TRBV6-1 and J usage is TRBJ2-2; no firm D call. Deletions cut 2 bases from V and 1 base from J, with 8 bases between. CDR1 is MNHNS, CDR2 SASEGT, per germline. CDR3 size: 15 residues. Here the CDR3 DNA reads TGTGCCAGCAGTGAACCACAGCTGAACACCGGGGAGCTGTTTTTT. It encodes CASSEPQLNTGELFF.

V and J are TRBV5-1 and TRBJ2-1, with 9 bases aligning to TRBD1. Germline V gives CDR1 SGHRS, CDR2 YFSETQ. The CDR3 is made up of 17 amino acids. Losses at the gene ends were 0 bases for V and 3 bases for J; bases not matched to a gene: 7. The CDR3 sequence: CASSLAPEGQGYNEQFF. In DNA form, the CDR3 reads TGCGCCAGCAGCTTGGCCCCAGAGGGACAGGGCTACAATGAGCAGTTCTTC.

This clone was observed once. The rearrangement links TRBV7-2 to TRBJ1-1, with 7 nucleotides matching TRBD1. In germline, CDR1 is SGHTA, CDR2 FQGNSA. V lost 2 bases to trimming and J lost 4 bases; unmatched junction nucleotides: 7. This CDR3 contains 15 residues. The chain's CDR3 is CASSLSSGGVTEAFF. The CDR3 DNA reads TGTGCCAGCAGCTTAAGTTCAGGGGGAGTCACTGAAGCTTTCTTT.

The chain carries TRBV7-9 and TRBJ1-1; 9 nucleotides line up with TRBD1. The CDR3 totals 13 residues. Losses at the gene ends were 5 bases for V and 6 bases for J; bases not matched to a gene: 4. Looked up from germline, CDR1 is SEHNR and CDR2 is FQNEAQ (reference sequence). As DNA, the CDR3 is TGTGCCAGCAGCGAACGGACAGGGGCTGAAGCTTTCTTT. Translated, it gives CASSERTGAEAFF.

This chain uses TRBV20-1 with TRBJ2-7; no firm D call. With 3 bases removed from V and 2 bases from J, the gap between germline ends came to 5 bases. The germline gives CDR1 DFQATT, CDR2 SNEGSKA (reference sequence). The CDR3 has 11 residues. DNA of the CDR3: TGCAGTGCTAGTGTGGCCTACGAGCAGTACTTC. Its translation: CSASVAYEQYF.

This chain joins TRBV30 and TRBJ1-3; no firm D call. V was shortened by 0 bases and J by 2 bases, with 8 bases between the two germline ends. Per the germline V gene, CDR1 is GTSNPN and CDR2 is SVGIG (reference sequence). The CDR3 covers 14 residues. The CDR3 spells CAWSVSNAGNTIYF. The CDR3 nucleotides are TGTGCCTGGAGTGTGTCAAATGCTGGAAACACCATATATTTT.

This chain links TRBV30 with TRBJ1-5; a weak D match, TRBD1 (5 bases). The CDR3 length is 16 residues. Germline assignment: CDR1 GTSNPN and CDR2 SVGIG (reference sequence). Trimming removed 2 bases at V and 5 bases at J, with 19 bases between. The CDR3 loop is CAWSPRGGVAYQPQHF. The CDR3 region has the DNA TGTGCCTGGAGTCCCCGGGGGGGGGTAGCATATCAGCCCCAGCATTTT.